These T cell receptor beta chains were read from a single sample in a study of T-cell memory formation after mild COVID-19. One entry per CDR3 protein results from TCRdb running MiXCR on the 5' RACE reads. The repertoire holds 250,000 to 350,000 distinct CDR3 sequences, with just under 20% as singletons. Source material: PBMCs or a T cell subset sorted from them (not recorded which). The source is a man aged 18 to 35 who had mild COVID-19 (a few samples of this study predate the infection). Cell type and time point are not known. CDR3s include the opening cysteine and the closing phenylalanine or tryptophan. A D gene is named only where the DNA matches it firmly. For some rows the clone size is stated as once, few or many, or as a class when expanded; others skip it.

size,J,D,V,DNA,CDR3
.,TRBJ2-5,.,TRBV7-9,TGTGCCAGCAGCTTAGAACTGGGACGTCGGGAGACCCAGTACTTC,CASSLELGRRETQYF
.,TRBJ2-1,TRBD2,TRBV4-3,TGCGCCAGCAGCCAAGATACGGGGGGTGGGCAGTTCTTC,CASSQDTGGGQFF
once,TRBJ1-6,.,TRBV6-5,TGTGCCTGCGGCACATTTTCACCCCTCCACTTT,CACGTFSPLHF
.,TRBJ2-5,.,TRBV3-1,TGTGCCAGCAGCCAAGATCTGAAGACCCAGTACTTC,CASSQDLKTQYF
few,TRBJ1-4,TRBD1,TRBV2,TGTGCCAGCACCGGGACAGGCAATGAAAAACTGTTTTTT,CASTGTGNEKLFF
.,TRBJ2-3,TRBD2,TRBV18,TGTGCCAGCTCACCAGTCCTAGCGGATTTCACAGATACGCAGTATTTT,CASSPVLADFTDTQYF
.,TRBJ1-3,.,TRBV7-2,TGTGCCAGCAGCTTATCGCCGGCGGCGGACACCATATATTTT,CASSLSPAADTIYF
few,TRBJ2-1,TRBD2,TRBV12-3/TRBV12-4,TGTGCCAGCAGTTTTCGTCTAGCGGGGACCCATAATGAGCAGTTCTTC,CASSFRLAGTHNEQFF
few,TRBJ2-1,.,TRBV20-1,TGCAGTGCTAGAACCGAACGAAATGAGCAGTTCTTC,CSARTERNEQFF
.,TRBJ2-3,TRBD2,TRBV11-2,TGTGCCAGCAGCGGAGGGACTATCAGCGCAGATACGCAGTATTTT,CASSGGTISADTQYF
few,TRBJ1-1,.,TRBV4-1,TGCGCCAGCAGTCGCCCTGGGGACACTGAAGCTTTCTTT,CASSRPGDTEAFF
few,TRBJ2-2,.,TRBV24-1,TGTGCCACCAGTGATCCGGGACAGAACACCGGGGAGCTGTTTTTT,CATSDPGQNTGELFF
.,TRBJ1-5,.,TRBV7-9,TGTGCCAGCAGCTTAGCCGGAGGGGATCAGCCCCAGCATTTT,CASSLAGGDQPQHF
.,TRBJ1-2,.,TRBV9,TGTGCCAGCAGCGTAGACCACCTCTCCGGCGGCTACACCTTC,CASSVDHLSGGYTF
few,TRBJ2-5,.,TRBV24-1,TGTGCCACCAGTGATTCACCCGGCCGGGGGCTGAAAGAGACCCAGTACTTC,CATSDSPGRGLKETQYF
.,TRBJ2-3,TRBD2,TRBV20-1,TGCAGTGCTAGAATGTCTAGCGGGGTCGGAGATACGCAGTATTTT,CSARMSSGVGDTQYF
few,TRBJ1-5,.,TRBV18,TGTGCCAGCTCACCGGGGGGGCCGGGCAATCAGCCCCAGCATTTT,CASSPGGPGNQPQHF
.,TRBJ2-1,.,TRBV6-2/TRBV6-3,TGTGCCAGCAGTTACCGAGTGCGGGATGAGCAGTTCTTC,CASSYRVRDEQFF
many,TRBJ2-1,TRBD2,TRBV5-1,TGCGCCAGCAGCTCCTCGGCTAGCGGGGGGTACAATGAGCAGTTCTTC,CASSSSASGGYNEQFF
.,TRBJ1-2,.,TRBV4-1,TGCGCCAGCAGCCACCAGGACAGCTATGGCTACACCTTC,CASSHQDSYGYTF